The 8 T cell receptor beta chains in this list originate from one sample, sequenced in a study of cytomegalovirus exposure and HLA in healthy donors. PCR was performed using 60 Vbeta and 13 Jbeta primers. Assay used: immunoSEQ multiplex PCR; TCRdb lists only in-frame clones, some missing. Of 100,000 to 150,000 clones listed, 74% are singletons. The sample taken for sequencing was PBMCs. Receptors originate from a woman aged 45-65 years in good health and CMV-seropositive.

The V call is TRBV18, the J call TRBJ1-2, with 7 bases that match TRBD1. V shed 6 bases and J 5 bases; nucleotides not matched to a gene: 3. This CDR3 is 12 amino acids long. Germline values: CDR1 KGHSH, CDR2 LQKENI. The CDR3 DNA reads TGTGCCAGCTCGCAGACAGGGTATGGCTACACCTTC. This encodes CASSQTGYGYTF.

The chain carries TRBV5-1 and TRBJ1-1; the D gene is possibly TRBD1 (5 bases). The CDR3 contains 14 residues. With 3 bases removed from V and 2 bases from J, the gap between germline ends came to 11 bases. In germline, CDR1 is SGHRS, CDR2 YFSETQ. CDR3 protein: CASSSTALNTEAFF. CDR3 coding DNA: TGCGCCAGCAGCTCGACAGCCTTAAACACTGAAGCTTTCTTT.

The table lists this clone with a count of one. The V and J genes are TRBV5-1 and TRBJ2-5; 16 nucleotides line up with TRBD2. The J call may be incorrect, as the DNA end agrees better with TRBJ2-7. The CDR3 runs 18 residues. CDR1 is SGHRS and CDR2 is YFSETQ in the germline V gene. The CDR3 here is CASSRLGLAGGLSNEQYF. For the CDR3, the DNA is TGCGCCAGCAGCCGCTTGGGACTAGCGGGGGGGCTCTCTAACGAGCAGTACTTC.

The genes are TRBV6-6 and TRBJ1-1; 8 positions agree with TRBD1. Trimming at V came to 7 bases and at J to 2 bases, leaving 12 bases not matched to a gene. Germline assignment: CDR1 MNHNY and CDR2 SVGAGI (reference sequence). The CDR3 loop spans 16 amino acids. CDR3 in amino acids: CASTPFPGTGNTEAFF. The CDR3 region has the DNA TGTGCCAGCACCCCCTTTCCCGGGACAGGCAACACTGAAGCTTTCTTT.

The V and J genes are TRBV7-6 and TRBJ1-4; no definite D call. This CDR3 is built from 12 residues. Trimming removed 1 base from V and 7 bases from J, with 4 bases in between. The germline CDR1 and CDR2 sequences are SGHVS and FNYEAQ. The CDR3 protein is CASSLVSEKLFF. The CDR3 region has the DNA TGTGCCAGCAGCTTAGTGAGTGAAAAACTGTTTTTT.

The V gene is TRBV4-3, the J gene TRBJ2-1; D is possibly TRBD2 (6 bases). Germline lookup yields CDR1 LGHNA and CDR2 YSLEER. V was clipped by 1 base and J by 9 bases, with 10 bases between them. The CDR3 is 13 amino acids. The CDR3 here is CASSQVRGSEQFF. CDR3 coding DNA: TGCGCCAGCAGCCAAGTCCGGGGGAGTGAGCAGTTCTTC.

Ten or more counts support this clone. The chain employs TRBV6-5 and TRBJ2-7, with a weak D call TRBD2 (6 bases). The length of the CDR3 is 12 residues. Trimming removed 8 bases from V and 3 bases from J, with 11 bases in between. The V gene's germline CDR1 is MNHEY and CDR2 SVGAGI. The CDR3 region is CASYSGSYEQYF. The CDR3 nucleotides are TGTGCCAGCTACTCCGGGAGCTACGAGCAGTACTTC.

The J gene is TRBJ2-1, the V gene TRBV18, with TRBD1 matching 9 bases. V was clipped by 1 base and J by 3 bases; unmatched bases: 4. The germline gives CDR1 KGHSH, CDR2 LQKENI. This CDR3 has 16 amino acids. CDR3 DNA: TGTGCCAGCTCACCACGGGACAGGGTCGACTACAATGAGCAGTTCTTC. It codes for CASSPRDRVDYNEQFF.